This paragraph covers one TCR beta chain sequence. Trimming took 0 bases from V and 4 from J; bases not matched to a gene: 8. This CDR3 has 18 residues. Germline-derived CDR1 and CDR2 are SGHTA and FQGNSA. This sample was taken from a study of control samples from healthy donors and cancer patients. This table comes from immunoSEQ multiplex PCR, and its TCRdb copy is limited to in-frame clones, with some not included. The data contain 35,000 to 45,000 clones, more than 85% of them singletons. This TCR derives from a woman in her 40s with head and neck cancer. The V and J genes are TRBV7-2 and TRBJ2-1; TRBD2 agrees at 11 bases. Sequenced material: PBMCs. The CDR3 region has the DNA TGTGCCAGCAGCTTAGCCCCCGGGCTAGCGGGAGGTTACAATGAGCAGTTCTTC. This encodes CASSLAPGLAGGYNEQFF.